The 26 T cell receptor beta chains presented below share a single source sample, sequenced in a study of response to subunit inactivated influenza vaccine. TCRdb recomputed calls from the RT-PCR reads with MiXCR, one row per CDR3 protein. Among a few hundred thousand distinct CDR3 sequences, roughly 22% were seen once, and the ten largest hold around 9.6%. The sample in question was PBMCs from blood, obtained 21 months after vaccination. The receptors were gathered from a man in his fifties or sixties who received an inactivated influenza vaccine.

V usage is TRBV28 and J usage is TRBJ2-7; TRBD1 agrees at 8 bases. Unmatched junction bases numbered 7, after V lost 6 bases and J lost 0 bases. The CDR3 runs to 15 residues. The germline V gene has CDR1 MDHEN and CDR2 SYDVKM. The CDR3 nucleotides are TGTGCCAGCAGACTGACAGGGGTATTCTCCTACGAGCAGTACTTC. This sequence encodes CASRLTGVFSYEQYF.

This CDR3 reads CASSQEGYEQYF. CDR3 bases: TGCGCCAGCAGCCAAGAGGGCTACGAGCAGTACTTC. The rearrangement joins TRBV5-1 to TRBJ2-7, with D possibly TRBD2 on 5 matching bases. V was clipped by 4 bases and J by 3 bases, with 8 bases between them. The germline gives CDR1 SGHRS, CDR2 YFSETQ. This CDR3 region has 12 residues.

This clonotype showed up just a few times. J is TRBJ1-1 and V is TRBV12-3 or TRBV12-4, with 8 positions matching TRBD1. CDR3 length equals 14 residues. After removal of 5 bases from V and 4 bases from J, the junction contained 6 bases not matched to a gene. The CDR3, as DNA: TGTGCCAGCAGTCCACAGGGGGTTATCACTGAAGCTTTCTTT. This sequence encodes CASSPQGVITEAFF.

This chain connects TRBV28 to TRBJ1-5; TRBD1 is a possible D gene (6 bases). Looked up from germline, CDR1 is MDHEN and CDR2 is SYDVKM. CDR3 size: 13 residues. The germline V and J ends were trimmed by 9 bases and 1 base, with 10 bases remaining between them. The CDR3 loop is CASLQGSNQPQHF. The CDR3 coding sequence is TGTGCCAGTCTTCAGGGGAGCAATCAGCCCCAGCATTTT.

The chain joins TRBV4-3 to TRBJ1-3, with D hard to call. This CDR3 region has 17 residues. Germline CDR1 LGHNA, CDR2 YSLEER. V was clipped by 0 bases and J by 3 bases, with 15 bases between them. The DNA for the CDR3 is TGCGCCAGCAGCCAAGATTTAGGCGGAACGCTTGGAAACACCATATATTTT. Its translation is CASSQDLGGTLGNTIYF.

This rearrangement joins TRBV28 to TRBJ2-7; 7 nucleotides agree with TRBD1. V lost 5 bases, J lost 2 bases, and 6 bases stayed unmatched. In germline, CDR1 is MDHEN, CDR2 SYDVKM. This CDR3 is built from 14 residues. CDR3 sequence (DNA): TGTGCCAGCAGTCTTTTACAGGGGACCTACGAGCAGTACTTC. Translating gives CASSLLQGTYEQYF.

V gene TRBV11-2 combines with J gene TRBJ2-7; D might be TRBD1 (5 bases). The CDR3 extends over 15 amino acids. Germline values: CDR1 SGHAT, CDR2 FQNNGV. Trimming cost V 0 bases and J 3 bases, with 12 bases left between them. CDR3: CASSLDTYRFYEQYF. DNA of the CDR3: TGTGCCAGCAGCTTAGATACTTACAGGTTCTACGAGCAGTACTTC.

J is TRBJ1-5 and V is TRBV12-3 or TRBV12-4, with 7 bases that match TRBD1. V shed 5 bases, J shed 1 base, and the junction held 8 bases outside the gene matches. The length of the CDR3 is 16 residues. CDR3 DNA sequence: TGTGCCAGCAGTAGCCGGGACAGACTCAGCAATCAGCCCCAGCATTTT. This translates into CASSSRDRLSNQPQHF.

Here the CDR3 reads CASSVEARAPWGGYGYTF. CDR3 in DNA: TGTGCCAGCAGCGTAGAGGCCCGGGCCCCTTGGGGAGGCTATGGCTACACCTTC. The V call is TRBV9, the J call TRBJ1-2, with D uncertain. The V gene's germline CDR1 is SGDLS and CDR2 YYNGEE. The CDR3 sequence is 18 residues long. V shed 0 bases and J shed 4 bases, with 22 bases lying between them.

A few counts support this clonotype. This chain connects TRBV24-1 to TRBJ1-1; D is uncertain. Germline values: CDR1 KGHDR, CDR2 SFDVKD. This CDR3 is built from 13 residues. V gave up 4 bases and J gave up 5 bases, with 10 bases separating them. DNA of the CDR3: TGTGCCACCAGTGAGTTCCCAGGAACTGAAGCTTTCTTT. Amino acid sequence: CATSEFPGTEAFF.

This clonotype was counted ten times or more. The genes are TRBV29-1 and TRBJ2-1; 9 positions agree with TRBD1. Germline values: CDR1 SQVTM, CDR2 ANQGSEA. V was clipped by 3 bases and J by 9 bases; unmatched bases: 9. The CDR3 is 14 amino acids. CDR3 in DNA: TGCAGCGTTGAGTATCGGGACAGGGATGGTGAGCAGTTCTTC. It is translated as CSVEYRDRDGEQFF.

V and J are TRBV28 and TRBJ1-1; D is uncertain. This CDR3 region has 15 residues. V gave up 6 bases and J gave up 0 bases, with 14 bases separating them. CDR1 MDHEN and CDR2 SYDVKM come from the germline V gene. CDR3 sequence (DNA): TGTGCCAGCAGGCCGCTCGACATACTGAACACTGAAGCTTTCTTT. This gives the protein CASRPLDILNTEAFF.

This clonotype was counted at least ten times. The gene calls are TRBV27 and TRBJ1-5; TRBD1 matches 8 bases. The CDR3 has 14 residues. Germline trimming cut 4 bases from V and 4 bases from J; bases unmatched to any gene: 3. From germline, CDR1 is MNHEY and CDR2 SMNVEV (reference sequence). For the CDR3, the DNA is TGTGCCAGCAGTTCCGACAGGGGTAATCAGCCCCAGCATTTT. Protein sequence: CASSSDRGNQPQHF.

This clonotype was observed a handful of times. V and J are TRBV20-1 and TRBJ2-7; the D is unclear. CDR3 length: 14 amino acids. V was shortened by 0 bases and J by 2 bases, with 11 bases between the two germline ends. The V gene's germline CDR1 is DFQATT and CDR2 SNEGSKA (reference sequence). The CDR3 region has the DNA TGCAGTGCTAGAGAGGGTCCTAGTCCCTACGAGCAGTACTTC. It yields the protein CSAREGPSPYEQYF.

The V gene is TRBV29-1, the J gene TRBJ1-1, with D maybe TRBD1 (6 bases). CDR1 is SQVTM, CDR2 ANQGSEA, per germline. The CDR3 covers 14 residues. V was cut by 5 bases and J by 5 bases, with 18 bases left in between. CDR3 nucleotides: TGCAGCGTTAGCCAGGGGACGGCCGGGACTGAAGCTTTCTTT. This translates into CSVSQGTAGTEAFF.

This clonotype showed up just a few times. The chain recombines TRBV28 with TRBJ1-1; D unresolved. The V and J ends lost 2 bases and 2 bases respectively, with 9 bases between them. Germline CDR1 is MDHEN and CDR2 is SYDVKM. The length of the CDR3 is 14 residues. CDR3 residues: CASSLGHPNTEAFF. In nucleotides, the CDR3 is TGTGCCAGCAGTTTAGGGCACCCCAACACTGAAGCTTTCTTT.

This clonotype appeared a few times. This chain joins TRBV11-2 and TRBJ2-1; the D gene is possibly TRBD2 (6 bases). Trimming shortened V by 5 bases and J by 11 bases, and 13 bases separated the two germline ends. Germline CDR1 and CDR2: SGHAT and FQNNGV. This CDR3 has 12 residues. CDR3: CASSQGLRKQFF. The CDR3 nucleotides are TGTGCCAGCAGCCAGGGACTTCGGAAGCAGTTCTTC.

This sequence joins TRBV2 and TRBJ2-3; tentatively, D is TRBD2 (6 bases). Germline CDR1 and CDR2: SNHLY and FYNNEI. Trimming cost V 2 bases and J 2 bases, with 17 bases left between them. The CDR3 is 17 amino acids. The CDR3 nucleotides are TGTGCCAGCAGTGAATGGGGAGGCCCTAAATACACAGATACGCAGTATTTT. Protein: CASSEWGGPKYTDTQYF.

The chain employs TRBV7-9 and TRBJ1-6; 8 bases are a match to TRBD1. This CDR3 region has 15 residues. Germline CDR1 reads SEHNR; CDR2 reads FQNEAQ (reference sequence). The junction had 6 bases not matched to a gene; V was cut back by 5 bases and J by 6 bases. For the CDR3, the DNA is TGTGCCAGCAGCAAACAGACAGGGGTTAATTCACCCCTCCACTTT. It translates to CASSKQTGVNSPLHF.

The V gene is TRBV11-2, the J gene TRBJ1-4; the D is unclear. The CDR3 consists of 18 residues. Trimming shortened V by 4 bases and J by 0 bases, and 18 bases separated the two germline ends. Germline V gene sequence: CDR1 SGHAT, CDR2 FQNNGV. CDR3 amino acids: CASSSGQVLGSTNEKLFF. As DNA, the CDR3 is TGTGCCAGCAGCTCGGGCCAGGTTCTTGGGTCAACTAATGAAAAACTGTTTTTT.

The V call is TRBV4-2, the J call TRBJ2-5; 8 bases line up with TRBD2. V lost 0 bases, J lost 2 bases, and 2 bases stayed unmatched. CDR3 size: 15 residues. Per germline, CDR1 LGHNA and CDR2 YNFKEQ. CDR3 DNA sequence: TGTGCCAGCAGCCAAGAAGCGGGAGTGCAAGAGACCCAGTACTTC. Translating it yields CASSQEAGVQETQYF.

The chain joins TRBV29-1 to TRBJ1-1; no reliable D call. The length of the CDR3 is 11 residues. CDR1 and CDR2 from the germline V gene are SQVTM and ANQGSEA. Trimming cost V 5 bases and J 3 bases, with 7 bases left between them. CDR3 region: CSVFRDTEAFF. The DNA for the CDR3 is TGCAGCGTTTTTCGGGACACTGAAGCTTTCTTT.

In DNA, the CDR3 is TGCAGTGCTAGAGTACGGAACAATCAGCCCCAGCATTTT. Its translation is CSARVRNNQPQHF. The chain is built from TRBV20-1 and TRBJ1-5; D is unclear. With 1 base removed from V and 3 bases from J, the gap between germline ends came to 7 bases. The CDR3 totals 13 residues. Germline CDR1 reads DFQATT; CDR2 reads SNEGSKA (reference sequence).

This chain uses TRBV29-1 with TRBJ2-5; D gene uncertain. CDR1 and CDR2 from the germline V gene are SQVTM and ANQGSEA. The ends were cut back, 0 bases at V and 5 bases at J, with 10 bases in the middle. The CDR3 sequence is 13 residues long. The CDR3 is CSVEDGSWETQYF. Written as DNA, the CDR3 is TGCAGCGTTGAAGATGGCTCTTGGGAGACCCAGTACTTC.

The chain carries TRBV28 and TRBJ1-6; D ambiguous. This CDR3 comprises 16 residues. Germline lookup yields CDR1 MDHEN and CDR2 SYDVKM. The V gene lost 6 bases and the J gene lost 0 bases, with 12 bases spanning the gap. Written as DNA, the CDR3 is TGTGCCAGCAGCCTCGTGGCAGCCTCCTATAATTCACCCCTCCACTTT. The encoded protein is CASSLVAASYNSPLHF. The whole variable domain, filled in from reference TRBV28 and TRBJ1-6, reads DVKVTQSSRYLVKRTGEKVFLECVQDMDHENMFWYRQDPGLGLRLIYFSYDVKMKEKGDIPEGYSVSREKKERFSLILESASTNQTSMYLCASSLVAASYNSPLHFGNGTRLTVT.

The chain combines TRBV7-2 with TRBJ1-5; 8 bases match TRBD1. Germline V gives CDR1 SGHTA, CDR2 FQGNSA. CDR3 length: 15 residues. J gave up 6 bases and V 5 bases, and 9 bases lay outside the gene matches. CDR3 in amino acids: CASSKDRVVSQPQHF. The CDR3, as DNA: TGTGCCAGCAGCAAGGACAGGGTCGTTAGTCAGCCCCAGCATTTT.